The clone carrying this T cell receptor beta chain has just one count. As yet, its antigen is unknown. The CDR3 extends over 15 amino acids. Losses at the gene ends were 6 bases for V and 1 base for J; bases not matched to a gene: 4. Germline CDR1 SNHLY, CDR2 FYNNEI. The data stem from a study of cytomegalovirus exposure and HLA in healthy donors. Whole-study findings and limits: High sensitivity and specificity were reportedly achieved when the classifier diagnosed cytomegalovirus status.

Repertoires were generated with immunoSEQ multiplex PCR, while TCRdb's copy carries only in-frame clones and drops some. Seen here are roughly 220,000 clones, 75% to 95% observed once, and the top ten hold approximately 1%. The V and J genes are TRBV2 and TRBJ2-5, with TRBD1 matching 11 bases. The sequence was collected from a woman between 18 and 30 years old in good health and CMV-seronegative. Specimen: PBMCs. CDR3 sequence reads: CASRGGTGGQETQYF. The DNA for the CDR3 is TGTGCCAGCAGGGGAGGGACAGGGGGCCAAGAGACCCAGTACTTC.